Described below is a single TCR beta chain sequence and its context. The entry originates in a study of blood T cell repertoires in COVID-19. The germline CDR1 and CDR2 sequences are SGHRS and YFSETQ. The CDR3 is 18 residues long. V lost 5 bases, J lost 5 bases, and 14 bases stayed unmatched. Profiled with immunoSEQ multiplex PCR; TCRdb holds only in-frame clones, not every one. The table has approximately 310,000 clones, roughly nine tenths seen once; the top ten hold over 4%. Participant reports of clinical history set cohort assignment. This receptor was taken from a man aged 60 to 75 who had recovered from COVID-19. Sequencing was carried out using PBMCs or T cells enriched from blood (not recorded which). The chain employs TRBV5-1 and TRBJ2-2; 11 bases are shared with TRBD2. The CDR3 protein is CASSSYSGRASNTGELFF. The CDR3 DNA follows: TGCGCCAGCAGTTCCTATAGCGGGAGGGCCTCTAATACCGGGGAGCTGTTTTTT.